Below, 21 T cell receptor beta chains from the same sample are listed, as sequenced in a study of T cells in Graves' hyperthyroidism and ophthalmopathy. TCR beta CDR3 sequences were amplified from RNA transcripts. HTBI primers drove first-round RT-PCR of the TCR CDR3. TCRdb used MiXCR to reprocess the multiplex PCR reads, holding one entry per CDR3 protein. The table lists a few hundred thousand distinct CDR3 sequences, nearly 15% of them singletons. Sequencing was performed on blood. The source of these receptors is a woman aged 55-69 years with Graves' ophthalmopathy.

This clonotype was picked up many times. The chain carries TRBV27 and TRBJ2-1, with 7 bases lining up with TRBD2. Germline V gives CDR1 MNHEY, CDR2 SMNVEV (reference sequence). Trimming removed 8 bases from V and 2 bases from J; junction bases left unmatched: 6. The length of the CDR3 is 14 residues. The CDR3 loop is CASGSGMTYNEQFF. CDR3 sequence (DNA): TGTGCCAGCGGGAGCGGGATGACCTACAATGAGCAGTTCTTC.

There are a few counts of this clonotype. The chain employs TRBV27 and TRBJ2-4, with D possibly being TRBD2 (6 bases). Trimming stripped 9 bases from V and 0 bases from J, with 18 bases between. The V gene's germline CDR1 is MNHEY and CDR2 SMNVEV (reference sequence). The CDR3 runs 16 residues. The CDR3 bases are TGTGCCAGTGGGAGTGTAGCGGATATAGCCAAAAACATTCAGTACTTC. It is translated as CASGSVADIAKNIQYF.

This clonotype was detected many times. V is TRBV7-8 and J is TRBJ2-3; D gene uncertain. Germline values: CDR1 SGHVS, CDR2 FQNEAQ. This CDR3 has 13 amino acids. Trimming removed 5 bases at V and 4 bases at J, with 10 bases between. The CDR3, as DNA: TGTGCCAGCAGCCGACCTCCATCAGATACGCAGTATTTT. It codes for CASSRPPSDTQYF.

This clonotype was observed a handful of times. V gene TRBV20-1 combines with J gene TRBJ2-2; TRBD2 aligns across 7 bases. The CDR3 is made up of 17 amino acids. Germline CDR1 is DFQATT and CDR2 is SNEGSKA (reference sequence). V trimming: 0 bases; J trimming: 4 bases; junction bases outside the gene matches: 11. This CDR3 is CSARDRGRAPGTGELFF. CDR3 coding DNA: TGCAGTGCTAGAGATCGAGGGAGGGCCCCTGGCACCGGGGAGCTGTTTTTT.

In its sample, this clonotype was seen once. The V call is TRBV19, the J call TRBJ2-7; 8 nucleotides agree with TRBD1. With 5 bases clipped from V and 6 bases from J, the junction kept 6 bases outside the gene matches. Germline assignment: CDR1 LNHDA and CDR2 SQIVND (reference sequence). The CDR3 has 13 residues. CDR3 region: CASSGSRGREQYF. Written as DNA, the CDR3 is TGTGCCAGTAGTGGATCCAGGGGGCGCGAGCAGTACTTC.

This chain connects TRBV4-1 to TRBJ2-5, with TRBD2 matching 9 bases. Germline CDR1 is MGHRA and CDR2 is YSYEKL. V dropped 2 bases and J dropped 4; count of bases not matched to a gene: 2. This CDR3 comprises 14 residues. CDR3 loop: CASSQRLAVETQYF. The CDR3 bases are TGCGCCAGCAGCCAAAGACTAGCGGTAGAGACCCAGTACTTC.

This clonotype was counted many times. The genes are TRBV6-6 and TRBJ2-1, with D possibly being TRBD1 or TRBD2 (5 bases each). The CDR3 covers 14 residues. Germline values: CDR1 MNHNY, CDR2 SVGAGI (reference sequence). V shed 0 bases and J shed 7 bases, with 10 bases lying between them. The CDR3 bases are TGTGCCAGCAGTTACTCGGGGACGAGTAATGAGCAGTTCTTC. It specifies CASSYSGTSNEQFF.

The J gene is TRBJ2-2, the V gene TRBV7-9; TRBD2 matches at 8 bases. V lost 4 bases and J lost 4; bases outside the gene matches: 2. The CDR3 runs 14 residues. CDR1 is SEHNR, CDR2 FQNEAQ, per germline (reference sequence). The CDR3 region has the DNA TGTGCCAGCAGCTCTAGCGGGTTCACCGGGGAGCTGTTTTTT. This codes for CASSSSGFTGELFF.

Points on this clonotype: An end of the junction does not agree with germline; a read error may underlie this. The CDR3 DNA follows: TGTGCCAGCAGCCAAGACAGGAAGGCTAGCACAGATACGCGGTATTTT. Protein sequence: CASSQDRKASTDTRYF. The rearrangement joins TRBV12-3 or TRBV12-4 to TRBJ2-3, with D possibly matching TRBD1 (6 bases). This CDR3 has 16 amino acids.

This clonotype was counted many times. This chain uses TRBV27 with TRBJ2-1, with D unclear. CDR3 size: 12 residues. V was shortened by 6 bases and J by 3 bases, with 6 bases between the two germline ends. The V gene's germline CDR1 is MNHEY and CDR2 SMNVEV (reference sequence). The CDR3 sequence is CASRSYYNEQFF. The CDR3 coding sequence is TGTGCCAGCAGGAGCTACTACAATGAGCAGTTCTTC.

This clonotype was found many times. The rearrangement joins TRBV28 to TRBJ2-3; 14 bases are shared with TRBD2. J gave up 8 bases and V 8 bases, and 12 bases lay outside the gene matches. CDR1 and CDR2 from the germline V gene are MDHEN and SYDVKM. The CDR3 is made up of 16 amino acids. The CDR3 protein is CASRPPEGLAGVTQYF. Here the CDR3 DNA reads TGTGCCAGCCGCCCCCCCGAGGGACTAGCGGGAGTTACGCAGTATTTT.

This clonotype has at least ten counts. V usage is TRBV6-1 and J usage is TRBJ1-2; perhaps TRBD1 as D (6 bases). With 6 bases removed from V and 7 bases from J, the gap between germline ends came to 12 bases. This CDR3 is 12 amino acids long. Germline CDR1 reads MNHNS; CDR2 reads SASEGT. CDR3 sequence reads: CASRAGAGGYTF. CDR3 in DNA: TGTGCCAGCAGGGCGGGGGCGGGTGGCTACACCTTC.

This clonotype was detected only a few times. Here the CDR3 DNA reads TGTGCCAGCAGTTCCTGGACTAGCGGGGGACTTTCCTACAATGAGCAGTTCTTC. Its translation is CASSSWTSGGLSYNEQFF. V gene TRBV12-3 or TRBV12-4 combines with J gene TRBJ2-1, with TRBD2 matching over 13 bases. This CDR3 spans 18 amino acids. Trimming at V came to 4 bases and at J to 1 base, leaving 7 bases not matched to a gene.

This clonotype appeared a few times. The chain joins TRBV19 to TRBJ1-2, with 7 positions matching TRBD1. CDR3 size: 13 residues. J lost 2 bases, V lost 4 bases, and 1 base had no gene match. Germline V gene lookup returns CDR1 LNHDA and CDR2 SQIVND (reference sequence). The CDR3 is CASSKGQNYGYTF. The CDR3 DNA is TGTGCCAGTAGTAAGGGACAGAACTATGGCTACACCTTC.

This clonotype has ten or more counts. V usage is TRBV5-1 and J usage is TRBJ2-7; 10 nucleotides line up with TRBD1. With 8 bases clipped from V and 2 bases from J, the junction kept 7 bases outside the gene matches. The CDR3 has 14 residues. CDR1 is SGHRS, CDR2 YFSETQ, per germline. The CDR3 nucleotides are TGCGCCAGTCGGGGGGGGACAGGGGCCTACGAGCAGTACTTC. Protein sequence: CASRGGTGAYEQYF.

This clonotype appeared many times. J is TRBJ1-5 and V is TRBV18, with 7 bases fitting TRBD1. The CDR3 loop spans 14 amino acids. V shed 3 bases, J shed 7 bases, and the junction held 6 bases outside the gene matches. Germline V gene data show CDR1 as KGHSH and CDR2 as LQKENI. The CDR3 protein is CASSPLQGQQPQHF. CDR3 DNA sequence: TGTGCCAGCTCACCTCTACAGGGGCAACAGCCCCAGCATTTT.

This clonotype showed up just a few times. The conserved phenylalanine or tryptophan is not found at the CDR3 terminus, so this likely reflects a read error. V and J are TRBV6-1 and TRBJ2-2; D gene ambiguous. Germline values: CDR1 MNHNS, CDR2 SASEGT. V shed 6 bases and J shed 6 bases, with 11 bases lying between them. CDR3 length: 13 amino acids. The CDR3 reads CASSTDRSGELFL. CDR3 nucleotide sequence: TGTGCCAGCAGCACGGACCGGTCCGGGGAGCTGTTTCTT.

The chain uses TRBV6-1 and TRBJ1-1; a possible D gene is TRBD1 (5 bases). V gave up 3 bases and J gave up 6 bases, with 8 bases separating them. This CDR3 is built from 12 residues. Germline values: CDR1 MNHNS, CDR2 SASEGT. CDR3 DNA sequence: TGTGCCAGCAGTGACGAGGGGCCTGAAGCTTTCTTT. It is translated as CASSDEGPEAFF.

The table lists this clonotype with many counts. V usage is TRBV20-1 and J usage is TRBJ2-7; D may be TRBD1 (7 bases). Germline V lookup: CDR1 DFQATT, CDR2 SNEGSKA (reference sequence). Trimming took 5 bases from V and 9 from J, leaving 23 bases between them. The CDR3 extends over 14 amino acids. The CDR3 DNA is TGCAGTGCTCAGAGGGGAGACAGGGAGGAAGGGCAGTACTTC. Translation: CSAQRGDREEGQYF.

At least ten counts were recorded for this clonotype. The chain couples TRBV28 to TRBJ2-5; D may match TRBD1 or TRBD2 (5 bases each). V was cut by 7 bases and J by 5 bases, with 23 bases left in between. Germline CDR1 reads MDHEN; CDR2 reads SYDVKM. The CDR3 is 16 residues long. In DNA form, the CDR3 reads TGTGCCAGCACTAGAAGCCCGGGACCGTGGACGGAGACCCAGTACTTC. This sequence encodes CASTRSPGPWTETQYF. The full variable domain, with the rest looked up from reference TRBV28 and TRBJ2-5, is DVKVTQSSRYLVKRTGEKVFLECVQDMDHENMFWYRQDPGLGLRLIYFSYDVKMKEKGDIPEGYSVSREKKERFSLILESASTNQTSMYLCASTRSPGPWTETQYFGPGTRLLVL.

V and J are TRBV6-1 and TRBJ2-7; D gene unclear. CDR3 size: 14 residues. CDR1 is MNHNS and CDR2 is SASEGT in the germline V gene. V was pared by 3 bases and J by 2 bases, with 11 bases between. The CDR3 DNA sequence: TGTGCCAGCAGTGACTGGGGAATGACCTACGAGCAGTACTTC. Residues: CASSDWGMTYEQYF.